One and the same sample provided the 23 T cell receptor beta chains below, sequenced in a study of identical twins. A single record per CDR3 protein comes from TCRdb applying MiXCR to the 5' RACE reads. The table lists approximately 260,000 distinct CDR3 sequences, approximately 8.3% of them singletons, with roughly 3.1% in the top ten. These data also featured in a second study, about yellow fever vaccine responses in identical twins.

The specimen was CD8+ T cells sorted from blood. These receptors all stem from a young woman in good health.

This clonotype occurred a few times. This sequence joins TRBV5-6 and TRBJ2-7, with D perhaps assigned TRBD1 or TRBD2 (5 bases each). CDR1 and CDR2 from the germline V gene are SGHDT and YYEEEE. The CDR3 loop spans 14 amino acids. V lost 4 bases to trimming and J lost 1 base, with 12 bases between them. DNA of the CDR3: TGTGCCAGCAGCGTGGGGGATCCTTCCTACGAGCAGTACTTC. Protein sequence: CASSVGDPSYEQYF.

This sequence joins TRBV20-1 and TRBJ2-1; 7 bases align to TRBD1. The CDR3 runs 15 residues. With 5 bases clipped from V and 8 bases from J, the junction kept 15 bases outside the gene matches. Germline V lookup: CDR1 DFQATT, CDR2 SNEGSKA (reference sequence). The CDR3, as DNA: TGCAGTGCTTCCCCTCCCCTCGACAGGGCCTATGAGCAGTTCTTC. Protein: CSASPPLDRAYEQFF.

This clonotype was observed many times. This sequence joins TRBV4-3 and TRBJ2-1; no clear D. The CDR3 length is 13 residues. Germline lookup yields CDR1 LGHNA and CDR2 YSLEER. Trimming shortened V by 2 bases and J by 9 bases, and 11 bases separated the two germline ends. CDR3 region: CASSQSFGGEQFF. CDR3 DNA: TGCGCCAGCAGCCAAAGTTTTGGCGGTGAGCAGTTCTTC.

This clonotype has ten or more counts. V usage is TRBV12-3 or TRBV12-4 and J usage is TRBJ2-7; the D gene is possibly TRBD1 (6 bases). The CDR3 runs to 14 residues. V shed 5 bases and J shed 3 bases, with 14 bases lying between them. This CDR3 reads CASSIGTPNYEQYF. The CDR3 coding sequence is TGTGCCAGCAGTATCGGGACACCCAACTACGAGCAGTACTTC.

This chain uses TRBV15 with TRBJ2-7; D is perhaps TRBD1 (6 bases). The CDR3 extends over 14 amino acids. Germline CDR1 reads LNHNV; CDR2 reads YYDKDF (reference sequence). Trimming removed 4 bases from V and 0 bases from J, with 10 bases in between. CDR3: CATSTRTASYEQYF. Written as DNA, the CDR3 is TGTGCCACCAGCACCCGGACAGCCTCCTACGAGCAGTACTTC.

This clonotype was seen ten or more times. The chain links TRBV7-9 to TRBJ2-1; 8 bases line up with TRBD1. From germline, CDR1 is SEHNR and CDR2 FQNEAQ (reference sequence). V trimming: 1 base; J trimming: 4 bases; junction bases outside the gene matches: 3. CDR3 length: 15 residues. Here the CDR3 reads CASSLGQGIYNEQFF. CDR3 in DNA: TGTGCCAGCAGCTTAGGACAGGGGATTTACAATGAGCAGTTCTTC.

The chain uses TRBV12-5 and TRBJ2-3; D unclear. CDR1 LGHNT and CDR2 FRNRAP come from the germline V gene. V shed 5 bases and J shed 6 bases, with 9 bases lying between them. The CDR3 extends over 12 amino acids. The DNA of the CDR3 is TGTGCTAGTGGTCCCTCCACGGATACGCAGTATTTT. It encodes CASGPSTDTQYF.

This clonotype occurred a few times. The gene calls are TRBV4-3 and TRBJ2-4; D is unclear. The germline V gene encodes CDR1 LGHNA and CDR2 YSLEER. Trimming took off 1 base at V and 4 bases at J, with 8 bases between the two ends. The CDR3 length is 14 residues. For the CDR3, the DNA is TGCGCCAGCAGCCAAGGTATTCGGAAAAACATTCAGTACTTC. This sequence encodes CASSQGIRKNIQYF.

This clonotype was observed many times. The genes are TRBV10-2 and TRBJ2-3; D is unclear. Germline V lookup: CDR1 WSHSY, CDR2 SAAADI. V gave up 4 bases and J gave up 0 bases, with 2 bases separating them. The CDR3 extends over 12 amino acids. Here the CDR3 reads CASSGSTDTQYF. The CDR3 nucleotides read TGCGCCAGCAGTGGTAGCACAGATACGCAGTATTTT.

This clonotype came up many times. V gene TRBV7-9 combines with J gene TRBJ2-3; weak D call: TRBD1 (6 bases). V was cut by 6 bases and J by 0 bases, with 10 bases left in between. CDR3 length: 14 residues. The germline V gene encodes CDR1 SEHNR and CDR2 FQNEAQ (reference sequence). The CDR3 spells CASRGQWSTDTQYF. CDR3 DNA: TGTGCCAGCAGAGGACAGTGGAGCACAGATACGCAGTATTTT.

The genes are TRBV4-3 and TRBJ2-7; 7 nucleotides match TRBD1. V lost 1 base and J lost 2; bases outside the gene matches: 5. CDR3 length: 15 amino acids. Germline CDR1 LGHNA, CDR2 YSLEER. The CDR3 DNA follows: TGCGCCAGCAGCCAAGGCGCGACAGGGACCTACGAGCAGTACTTC. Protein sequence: CASSQGATGTYEQYF.

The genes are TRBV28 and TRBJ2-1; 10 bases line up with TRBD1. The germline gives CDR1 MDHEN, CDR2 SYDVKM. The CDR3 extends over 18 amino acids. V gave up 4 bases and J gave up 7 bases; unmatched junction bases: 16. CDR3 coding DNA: TGTGCCAGCAGTTCTAGAATCCAGACAGGGGGCGCACGGAATGAGCAGTTCTTC. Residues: CASSSRIQTGGARNEQFF.

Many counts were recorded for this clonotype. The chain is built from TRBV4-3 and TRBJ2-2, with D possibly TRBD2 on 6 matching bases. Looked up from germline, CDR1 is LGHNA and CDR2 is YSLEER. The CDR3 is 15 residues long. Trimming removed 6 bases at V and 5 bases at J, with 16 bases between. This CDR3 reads CASSYTQGGTGELFF. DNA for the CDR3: TGCGCCAGCAGTTATACCCAGGGAGGAACCGGGGAGCTGTTTTTT.

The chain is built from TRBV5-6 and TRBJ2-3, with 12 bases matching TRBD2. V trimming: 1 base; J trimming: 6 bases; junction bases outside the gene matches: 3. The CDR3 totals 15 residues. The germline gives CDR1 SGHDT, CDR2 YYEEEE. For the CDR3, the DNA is TGTGCCAGCAGCTTGAGACTAGCGGGGGCGGATACGCAGTATTTT. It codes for CASSLRLAGADTQYF.

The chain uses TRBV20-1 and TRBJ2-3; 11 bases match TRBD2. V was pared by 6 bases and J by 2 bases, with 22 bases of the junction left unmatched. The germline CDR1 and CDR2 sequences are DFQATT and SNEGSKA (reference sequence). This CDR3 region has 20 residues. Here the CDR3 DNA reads TGCAGTGCCCAAGCCACCTCGACAGGGGCTAGCGGGAGGCCCACAGATACGCAGTATTTT. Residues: CSAQATSTGASGRPTDTQYF.

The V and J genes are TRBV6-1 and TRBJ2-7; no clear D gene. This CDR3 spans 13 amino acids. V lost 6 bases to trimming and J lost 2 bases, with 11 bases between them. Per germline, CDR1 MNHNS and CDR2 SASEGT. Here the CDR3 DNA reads TGTGCCAGCAGCGCAAACGGCGCCTACGAGCAGTACTTC. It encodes CASSANGAYEQYF.

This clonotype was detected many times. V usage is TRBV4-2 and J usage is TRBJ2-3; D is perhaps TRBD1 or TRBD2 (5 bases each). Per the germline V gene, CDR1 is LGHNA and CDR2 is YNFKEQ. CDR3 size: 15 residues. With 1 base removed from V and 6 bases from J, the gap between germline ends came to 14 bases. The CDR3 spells CASSQGLGTMDTQYF. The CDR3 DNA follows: TGTGCCAGCAGCCAAGGTCTGGGGACCATGGATACGCAGTATTTT.

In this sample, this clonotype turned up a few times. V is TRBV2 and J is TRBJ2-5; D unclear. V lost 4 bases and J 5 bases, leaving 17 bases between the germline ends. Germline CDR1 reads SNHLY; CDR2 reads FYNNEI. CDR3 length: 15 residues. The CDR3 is CASSGPPEVRETQYF. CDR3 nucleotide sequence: TGTGCCAGCAGTGGACCGCCCGAAGTCAGGGAGACCCAGTACTTC.

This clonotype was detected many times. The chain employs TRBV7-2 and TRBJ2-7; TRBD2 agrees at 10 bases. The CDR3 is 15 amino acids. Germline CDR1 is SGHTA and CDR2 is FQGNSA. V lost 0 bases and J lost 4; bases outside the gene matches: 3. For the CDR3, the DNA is TGTGCCAGCAGCTTAGCGCTAGCGGGGGTATACGAGCAGTACTTC. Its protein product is CASSLALAGVYEQYF.

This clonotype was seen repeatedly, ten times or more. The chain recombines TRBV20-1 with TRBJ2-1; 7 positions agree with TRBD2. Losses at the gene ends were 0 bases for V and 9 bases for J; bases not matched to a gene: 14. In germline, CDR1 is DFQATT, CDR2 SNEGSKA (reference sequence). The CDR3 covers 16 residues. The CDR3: CSAREPNLRDYPEQFF. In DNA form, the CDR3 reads TGCAGTGCTAGAGAACCGAACCTTCGGGACTACCCTGAGCAGTTCTTC.

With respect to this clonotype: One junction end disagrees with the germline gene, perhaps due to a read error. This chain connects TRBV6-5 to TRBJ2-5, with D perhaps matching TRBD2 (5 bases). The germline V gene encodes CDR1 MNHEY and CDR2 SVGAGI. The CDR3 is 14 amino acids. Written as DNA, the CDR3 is TGTGACAGCAGTTACAATCGGGGTTCCGAGACCCAGTACTTC. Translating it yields CDSSYNRGSETQYF.

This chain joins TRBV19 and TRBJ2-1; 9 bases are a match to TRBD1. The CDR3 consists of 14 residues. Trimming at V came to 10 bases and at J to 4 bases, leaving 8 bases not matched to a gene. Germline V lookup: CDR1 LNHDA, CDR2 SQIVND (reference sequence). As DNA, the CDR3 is TGTGCCATAGGGGACAGGGACAGATACAATGAGCAGTTCTTC. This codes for CAIGDRDRYNEQFF.

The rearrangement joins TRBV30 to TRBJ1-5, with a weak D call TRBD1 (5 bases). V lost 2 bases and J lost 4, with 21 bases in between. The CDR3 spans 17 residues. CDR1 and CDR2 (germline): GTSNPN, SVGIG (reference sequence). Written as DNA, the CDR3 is TGTGCCTGGAGTTCAGCCCACACCGGGACGCCGAATCAGCCCCAGCATTTT. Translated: CAWSSAHTGTPNQPQHF.